This entry features one T cell receptor beta chain sequence. This sample was taken from a study of blood T cell repertoires in COVID-19. Study as a whole: Samples of COVID-19 (acute and convalescent) were obtained from the United States, Italy and Spain. Sample material is recorded as cDNA or gDNA derived from T cells, B-cell-depleted T cells, or PBMCs.

Per the study methods: Researchers report that nucleated cell counts were estimated from reference gene primer amplification. Assay: immunoSEQ multiplex PCR; the TCRdb copy retains only in-frame clones and omits some. For V, J and clone size, that table is used; D and trimming come from the DNA. The repertoire has 60,000 to 75,000 clones, roughly 71% of them found once; the top ten carry approximately 6.8%. Germline CDR1 MNHEY, CDR2 SMNVEV (reference sequence). This CDR3 is built from 14 residues. V shed 7 bases, J shed 6 bases, and the junction held 10 bases outside the gene matches. The TCR comes from a woman aged 50 to 60 with active or convalescent COVID-19. Sequencing input: peripheral blood. This chain links TRBV27 with TRBJ1-1, with 8 positions matching TRBD1. DNA for the CDR3: TGTGCCAGCACTAGGACAGGGCGTCGTGCTGAAGCTTTCTTT. The encoded protein is CASTRTGRRAEAFF.